This T cell receptor (beta chain) came from a study of T-cell memory formation after mild COVID-19. Across the whole study: TCR clusters were mostly confined to one donor each. The study's findings and limits: Cross-reactive memory seemingly joined, as some responding clones were found in pre-infection memory.

TCRdb re-called the 5' RACE reads through MiXCR, storing one row per CDR3 protein. This sample has 250,000 to 300,000 distinct CDR3 sequences; under 20% occur once, and the top ten carry roughly 20%. The CDR3 has 16 amino acids. V was trimmed by 7 bases and J by 5 bases, leaving 18 bases between them. This clonotype was picked up many times. Its specificity is not known. The sample taken for sequencing was PBMCs or a T cell subset sorted from them (not recorded which). This sequence was found in a man younger than 35 who had mild COVID-19 (a few samples of this study predate the infection). Cell type and time point are not known. J is TRBJ1-6 and V is TRBV12-3 or TRBV12-4; D remains unclear. CDR3 amino acids: CASTPALGSNNSPLHF. DNA for the CDR3: TGTGCCAGCACTCCCGCTTTGGGCAGTAATAATTCACCCCTCCACTTT.